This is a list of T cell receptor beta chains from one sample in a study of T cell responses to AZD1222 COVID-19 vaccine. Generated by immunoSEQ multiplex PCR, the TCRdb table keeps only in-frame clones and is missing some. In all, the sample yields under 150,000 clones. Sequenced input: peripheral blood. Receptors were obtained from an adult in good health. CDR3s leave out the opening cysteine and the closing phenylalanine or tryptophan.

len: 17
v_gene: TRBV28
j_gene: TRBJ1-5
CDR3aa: ASSFFARTGWSNGGPQH

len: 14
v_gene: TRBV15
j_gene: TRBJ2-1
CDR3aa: ATSREASGGYNEQF

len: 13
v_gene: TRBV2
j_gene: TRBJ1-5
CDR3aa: ATRSTVSSNQPQH

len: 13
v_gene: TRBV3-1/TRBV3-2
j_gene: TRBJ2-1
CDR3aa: ASSQPGALNHEQF

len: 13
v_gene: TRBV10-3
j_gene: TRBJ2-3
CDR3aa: AISRTGEEGDTQY

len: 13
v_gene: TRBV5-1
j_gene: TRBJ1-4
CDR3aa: ASSYSQGLGEKLF

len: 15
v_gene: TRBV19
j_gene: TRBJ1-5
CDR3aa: ASRTGQTSMGNQPQH

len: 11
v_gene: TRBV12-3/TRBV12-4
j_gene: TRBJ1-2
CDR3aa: ASSPGQGSGYT

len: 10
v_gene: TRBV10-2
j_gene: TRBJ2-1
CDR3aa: ASSESYNEQF

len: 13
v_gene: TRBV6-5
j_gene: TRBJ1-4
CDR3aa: ASVVWGTTNEKLF

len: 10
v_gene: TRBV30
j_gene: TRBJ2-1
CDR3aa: AWSDNPRAQF

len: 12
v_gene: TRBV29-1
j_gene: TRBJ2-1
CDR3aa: SVVGPGGYNEQF

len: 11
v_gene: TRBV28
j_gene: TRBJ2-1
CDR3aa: ASSLWGRDEQF

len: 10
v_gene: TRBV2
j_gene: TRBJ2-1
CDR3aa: ASSEPGDEQF

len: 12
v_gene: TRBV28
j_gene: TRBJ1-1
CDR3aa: ASSLGTGNTEAF

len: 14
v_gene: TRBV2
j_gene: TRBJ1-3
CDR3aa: ASSEESRISGNTIY

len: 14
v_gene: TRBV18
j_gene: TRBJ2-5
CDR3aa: ASSILAGGRQETQY

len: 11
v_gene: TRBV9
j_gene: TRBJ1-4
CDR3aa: ASSRGGSEKLF

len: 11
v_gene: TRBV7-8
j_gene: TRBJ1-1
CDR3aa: ASRGTGGTEAF

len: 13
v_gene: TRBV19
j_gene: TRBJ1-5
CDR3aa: ASSSTGQSNQPQH

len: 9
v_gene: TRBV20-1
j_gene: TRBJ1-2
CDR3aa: SARENYGYT

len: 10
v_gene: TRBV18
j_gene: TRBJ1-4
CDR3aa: ASTATNEKLF

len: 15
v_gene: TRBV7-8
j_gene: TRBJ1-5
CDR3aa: ASSLKWAGYSNQPQH

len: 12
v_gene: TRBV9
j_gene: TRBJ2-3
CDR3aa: ASSGRLSTDTQY

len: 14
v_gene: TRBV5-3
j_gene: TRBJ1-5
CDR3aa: ARSHPGTGDNQPQH

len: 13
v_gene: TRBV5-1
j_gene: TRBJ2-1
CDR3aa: ASRRTGQQNNEQF

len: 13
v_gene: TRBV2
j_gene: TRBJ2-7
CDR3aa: ASSEARTPPYEQY

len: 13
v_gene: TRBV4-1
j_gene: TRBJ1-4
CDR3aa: ASSQAGRANEKLF

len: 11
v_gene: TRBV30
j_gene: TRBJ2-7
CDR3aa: AWSVGSALEQY

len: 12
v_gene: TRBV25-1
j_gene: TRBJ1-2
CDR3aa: ASSGAGALAGYT

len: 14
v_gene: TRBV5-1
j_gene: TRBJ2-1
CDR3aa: ASSFDRVGSYNEQF

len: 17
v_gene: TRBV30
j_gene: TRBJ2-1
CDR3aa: AWSAHPSSGQGTYNEQF

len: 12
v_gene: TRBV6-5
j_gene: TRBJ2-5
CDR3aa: ASSFSTRGETQY

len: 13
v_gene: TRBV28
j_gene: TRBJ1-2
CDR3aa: ASTPAGQGGYGYT

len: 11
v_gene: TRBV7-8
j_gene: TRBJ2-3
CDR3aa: ASSRENTDTQY

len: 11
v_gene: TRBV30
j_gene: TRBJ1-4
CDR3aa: AWSVLDNEKLF

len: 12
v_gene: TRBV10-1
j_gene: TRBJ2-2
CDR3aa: ASRAGQTVGELF

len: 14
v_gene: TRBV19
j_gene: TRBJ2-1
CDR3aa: ASSPITGIGLNEQF

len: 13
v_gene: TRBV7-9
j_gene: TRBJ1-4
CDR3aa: ASSPGHRWQEKLF

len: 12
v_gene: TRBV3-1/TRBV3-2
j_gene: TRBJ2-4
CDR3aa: ASSPLGTGGIQY

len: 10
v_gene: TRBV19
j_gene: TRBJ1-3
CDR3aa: ASTLSGNTIY

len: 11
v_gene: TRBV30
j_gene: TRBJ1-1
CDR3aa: AWSPTANTEAF

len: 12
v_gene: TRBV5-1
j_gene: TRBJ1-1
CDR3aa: ASTPGDRGPEAF

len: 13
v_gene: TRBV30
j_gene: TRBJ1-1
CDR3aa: AWSFARTLNTEAF

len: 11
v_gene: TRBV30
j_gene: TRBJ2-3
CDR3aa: ASHAGVTDTQY

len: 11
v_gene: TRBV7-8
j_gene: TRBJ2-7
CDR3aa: ASSLDPGFEQY

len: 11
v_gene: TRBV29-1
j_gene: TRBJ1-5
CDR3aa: SVLQGGNQPQH

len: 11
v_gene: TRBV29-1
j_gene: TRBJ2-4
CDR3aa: SVEDPAGTPQY

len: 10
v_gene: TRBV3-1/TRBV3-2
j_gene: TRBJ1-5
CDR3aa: ASSREGQPQH

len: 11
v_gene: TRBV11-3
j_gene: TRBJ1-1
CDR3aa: ASRKDEGTEAF